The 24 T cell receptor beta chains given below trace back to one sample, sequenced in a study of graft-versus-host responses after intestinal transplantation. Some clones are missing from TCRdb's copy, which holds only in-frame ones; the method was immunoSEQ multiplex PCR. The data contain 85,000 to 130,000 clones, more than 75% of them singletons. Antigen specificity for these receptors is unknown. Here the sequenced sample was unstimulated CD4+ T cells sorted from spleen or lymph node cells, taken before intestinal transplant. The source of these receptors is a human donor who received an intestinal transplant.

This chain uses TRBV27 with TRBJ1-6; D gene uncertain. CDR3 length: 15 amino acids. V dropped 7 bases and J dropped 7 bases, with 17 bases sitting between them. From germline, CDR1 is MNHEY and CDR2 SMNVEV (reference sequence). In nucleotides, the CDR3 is TGTGCCAGCAACCTCCGGGCCCGTTTCAATTCACCCCTCCACTTT. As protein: CASNLRARFNSPLHF.

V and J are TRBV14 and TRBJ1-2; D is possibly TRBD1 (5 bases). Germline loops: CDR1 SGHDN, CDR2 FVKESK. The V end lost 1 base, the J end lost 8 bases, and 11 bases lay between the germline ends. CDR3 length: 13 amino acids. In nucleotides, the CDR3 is TGTGCCAGCAGCCAAGCAAGGGGAGGAGGCTACACCTTC. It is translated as CASSQARGGGYTF.

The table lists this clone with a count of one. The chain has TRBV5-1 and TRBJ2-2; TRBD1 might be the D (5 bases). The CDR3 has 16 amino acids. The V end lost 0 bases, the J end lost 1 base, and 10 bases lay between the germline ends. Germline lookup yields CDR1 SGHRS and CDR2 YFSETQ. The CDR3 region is CASSLAGGQNTGELFF. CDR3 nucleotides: TGCGCCAGCAGCTTGGCGGGCGGACAGAACACCGGGGAGCTGTTTTTT. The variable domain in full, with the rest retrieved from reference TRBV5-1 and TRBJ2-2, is KAGVTQTPRYLIKTRGQQVTLSCSPISGHRSVSWYQQTPGQGLQFLFEYFSETQRNKGNFPGRFSGRQFSNSRSEMNVSTLELGDSALYLCASSLAGGQNTGELFFGEGSRLTVL.

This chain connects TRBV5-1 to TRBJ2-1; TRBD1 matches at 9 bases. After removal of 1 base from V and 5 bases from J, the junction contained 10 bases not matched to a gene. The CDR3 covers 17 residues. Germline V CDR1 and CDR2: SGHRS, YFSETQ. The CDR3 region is CASSLTGPGQGHNEQFF. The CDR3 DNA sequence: TGCGCCAGCAGCTTGACGGGGCCGGGACAGGGCCACAATGAGCAGTTCTTC.

The CDR3 DNA follows: TGCGCCAGCAGTTTAGACGGATACAATGAGCAGTTCTTC. Translation: CASSLDGYNEQFF. The chain is built from TRBV5-1 and TRBJ2-1; D not certain. Trimming left V 5 bases short and J 4 bases short, with 10 bases between. CDR3 length: 13 residues. Germline loops: CDR1 SGHRS, CDR2 YFSETQ.

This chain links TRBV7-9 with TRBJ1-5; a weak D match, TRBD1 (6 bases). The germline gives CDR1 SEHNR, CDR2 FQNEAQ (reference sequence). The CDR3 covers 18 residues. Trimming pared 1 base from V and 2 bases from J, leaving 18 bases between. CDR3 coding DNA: TGTGCCAGCAGCTTAGATTGGGGGCCAGGCAGGGGCAATCAGCCCCAGCATTTT. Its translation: CASSLDWGPGRGNQPQHF. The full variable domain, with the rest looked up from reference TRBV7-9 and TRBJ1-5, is DTGVSQNPRHKITKRGQNVTFRCDPISEHNRLYWYRQTLGQGPEFLTYFQNEAQLEKSRLLSDRFSAERPKGSFSTLEIQRTEQGDSAMYLCASSLDWGPGRGNQPQHFGDGTRLSIL.

CDR3: CASTTGTITETQYF. The CDR3 DNA reads TGCGCCAGCACTACCGGGACCATCACAGAGACCCAGTACTTC. The gene calls are TRBV5-1 and TRBJ2-5; D is perhaps TRBD1 or TRBD2 (5 bases each). CDR1 and CDR2 (germline): SGHRS, YFSETQ. V lost 6 bases to trimming and J lost 4 bases, with 16 bases between them. CDR3 length: 14 amino acids.

The CDR3 loop is CASSQERAYGYTF. The CDR3 region has the DNA TGTGCCAGCAGCCAAGAACGGGCATATGGCTACACCTTC. The chain recombines TRBV14 with TRBJ1-2; D call uncertain. CDR3 length equals 13 residues. Germline CDR1 reads SGHDN; CDR2 reads FVKESK. V was trimmed by 0 bases and J by 5 bases, leaving 7 bases between them.

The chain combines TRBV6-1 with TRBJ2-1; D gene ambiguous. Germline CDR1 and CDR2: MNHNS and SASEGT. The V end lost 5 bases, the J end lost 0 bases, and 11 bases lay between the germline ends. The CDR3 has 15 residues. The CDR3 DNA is TGTGCCAGCAGTTTAATCAAGAGCTCCTACAATGAGCAGTTCTTC. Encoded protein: CASSLIKSSYNEQFF.

The CDR3 protein is CASSPRGGADYEQYF. CDR3 DNA sequence: TGTGCCAGCAGCCCCAGAGGGGGAGCCGACTACGAGCAGTACTTC. The rearrangement uses TRBV5-4 and TRBJ2-7; tentatively, D is TRBD1 (6 bases). V lost 4 bases, J lost 3 bases, and 17 bases lay in between. The CDR3 covers 15 residues. In germline, CDR1 is SGHNT, CDR2 YYREEE (reference sequence). Full variable domain (rest looked up from reference TRBV5-4 and TRBJ2-7): ETGVTQSPTHLIKTRGQQVTLRCSSQSGHNTVSWYQQALGQGPQFIFQYYREEENGRGNFPPRFSGLQFPNYSSELNVNALELDDSALYLCASSPRGGADYEQYFGPGTRLTVT.

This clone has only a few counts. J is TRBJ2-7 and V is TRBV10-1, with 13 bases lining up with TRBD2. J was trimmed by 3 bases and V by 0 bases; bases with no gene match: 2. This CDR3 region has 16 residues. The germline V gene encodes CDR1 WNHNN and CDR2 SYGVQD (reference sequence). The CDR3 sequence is CASSESWTSGGYEQYF. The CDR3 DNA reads TGCGCCAGCAGTGAGTCGTGGACTAGCGGGGGCTACGAGCAGTACTTC.

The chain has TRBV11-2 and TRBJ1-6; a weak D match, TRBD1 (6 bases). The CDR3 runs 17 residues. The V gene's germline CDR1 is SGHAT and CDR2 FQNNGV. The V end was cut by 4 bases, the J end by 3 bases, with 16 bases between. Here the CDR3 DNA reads TGTGCCAGCAGCTACAGGGTAACCCGCTACTATAATTCACCCCTCCACTTT. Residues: CASSYRVTRYYNSPLHF.

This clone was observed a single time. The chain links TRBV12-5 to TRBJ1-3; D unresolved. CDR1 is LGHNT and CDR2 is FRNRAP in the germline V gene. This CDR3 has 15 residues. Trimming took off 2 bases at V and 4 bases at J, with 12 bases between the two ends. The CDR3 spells CASGLFRVQGNTIYF. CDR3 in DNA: TGTGCTAGTGGTTTGTTTCGGGTTCAGGGAAACACCATATATTTT.

The CDR3 loop reads CASSGPRSYNEQFF. CDR3 nucleotide sequence: TGTGCCAGCAGTGGACCTAGGAGCTACAATGAGCAGTTCTTC. The chain employs TRBV6-5 and TRBJ2-1, with unresolved D. Between the trimmed V and J ends, which lost 5 bases and 3 bases, there was a span of 11 bases. Germline V gives CDR1 MNHEY, CDR2 SVGAGI. The CDR3 length is 14 residues.

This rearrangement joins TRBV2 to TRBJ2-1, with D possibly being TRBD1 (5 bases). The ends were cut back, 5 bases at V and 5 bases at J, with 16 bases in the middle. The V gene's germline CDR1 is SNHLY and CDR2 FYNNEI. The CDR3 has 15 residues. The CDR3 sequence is CASSPPGSPDNEQFF. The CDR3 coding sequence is TGTGCCAGCAGTCCTCCAGGGTCCCCGGACAATGAGCAGTTCTTC.

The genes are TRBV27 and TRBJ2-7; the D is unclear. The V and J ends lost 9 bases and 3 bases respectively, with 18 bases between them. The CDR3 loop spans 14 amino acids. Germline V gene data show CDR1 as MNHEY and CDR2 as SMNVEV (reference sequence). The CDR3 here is CASTYPVADYEQYF. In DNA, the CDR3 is TGTGCCAGTACTTATCCTGTGGCGGACTACGAGCAGTACTTC.

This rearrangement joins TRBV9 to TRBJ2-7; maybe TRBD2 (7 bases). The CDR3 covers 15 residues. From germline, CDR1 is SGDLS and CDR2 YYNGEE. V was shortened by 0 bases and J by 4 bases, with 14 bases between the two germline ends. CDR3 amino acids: CASSVAVGGLYEQYF. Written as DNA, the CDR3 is TGTGCCAGCAGCGTAGCCGTCGGGGGGCTGTACGAGCAGTACTTC.

CDR3 amino acids: CASSEGARDEQYF. As DNA, the CDR3 is TGCGCCAGCAGTGAAGGGGCACGGGACGAGCAGTACTTC. V gene TRBV10-1 combines with J gene TRBJ2-7; D possibly corresponds to TRBD1 (5 bases). Between the trimmed V and J ends, which lost 3 bases and 5 bases, there was a span of 11 bases. CDR1 WNHNN and CDR2 SYGVQD come from the germline V gene (reference sequence). The CDR3 contains 13 residues.

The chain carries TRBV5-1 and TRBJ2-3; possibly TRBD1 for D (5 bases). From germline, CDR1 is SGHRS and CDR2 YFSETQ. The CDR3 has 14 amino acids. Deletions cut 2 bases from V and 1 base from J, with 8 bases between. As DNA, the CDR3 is TGCGCCAGCAGCTTCCAGGGTCGCACAGATACGCAGTATTTT. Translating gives CASSFQGRTDTQYF. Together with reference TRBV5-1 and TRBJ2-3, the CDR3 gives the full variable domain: KAGVTQTPRYLIKTRGQQVTLSCSPISGHRSVSWYQQTPGQGLQFLFEYFSETQRNKGNFPGRFSGRQFSNSRSEMNVSTLELGDSALYLCASSFQGRTDTQYFGPGTRLTVL.

This CDR3 reads CASSEARAGFAQMNTEAFF. CDR3 in DNA: TGTGCCAGCAGTGAAGCGCGGGCAGGGTTCGCCCAAATGAACACTGAAGCTTTCTTT. The chain recombines TRBV6-1 with TRBJ1-1; weak D call: TRBD1 (5 bases). This CDR3 has 19 residues. Trimming shortened V by 0 bases and J by 0 bases, and 20 bases separated the two germline ends. Germline lookup yields CDR1 MNHNS and CDR2 SASEGT.

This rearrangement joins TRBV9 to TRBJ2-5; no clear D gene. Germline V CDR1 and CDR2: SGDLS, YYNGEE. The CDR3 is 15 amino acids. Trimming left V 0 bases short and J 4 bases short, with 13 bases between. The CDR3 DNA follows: TGTGCCAGCAGCGTAGGGATACTCCGCGCAGAGACCCAGTACTTC. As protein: CASSVGILRAETQYF.

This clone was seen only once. CDR3 sequence reads: CASSQGTSGTYNEQFF. CDR3 nucleotide sequence: TGCGCCAGCAGCCAAGGAACTAGCGGGACCTACAATGAGCAGTTCTTC. The chain combines TRBV4-1 with TRBJ2-1, with 10 bases identical to TRBD2. The V segment lost 1 base and the J segment 2 bases; nucleotides outside the gene matches: 2. CDR3 size: 16 residues. Germline CDR1 MGHRA, CDR2 YSYEKL.

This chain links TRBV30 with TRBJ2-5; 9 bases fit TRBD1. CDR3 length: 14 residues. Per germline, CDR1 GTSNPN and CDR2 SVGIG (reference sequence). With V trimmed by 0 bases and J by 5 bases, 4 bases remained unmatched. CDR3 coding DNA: TGTGCCTGGAGTGTAAACAGGGGGCTGGAGACCCAGTACTTC. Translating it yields CAWSVNRGLETQYF.

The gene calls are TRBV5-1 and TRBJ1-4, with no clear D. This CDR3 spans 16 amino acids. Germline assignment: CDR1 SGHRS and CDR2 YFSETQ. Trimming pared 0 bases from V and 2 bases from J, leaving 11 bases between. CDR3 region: CASSLESGLTNEKLFF. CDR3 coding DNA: TGCGCCAGCAGCTTGGAGTCGGGCCTTACTAATGAAAAACTGTTTTTT.